This T cell receptor beta chain was captured in a study of response to subunit inactivated influenza vaccine. J gave up 5 bases and V 0 bases, and 1 base lay outside the gene matches. The germline gives CDR1 KGHDR, CDR2 SFDVKD. The CDR3 sequence is 16 residues long. General study results and limits: The authors suggested that few new T cells are recruited per seasonal influenza vaccination.

To note about this clonotype: The target antigen is unknown.

Each CDR3 protein gets one entry after TCRdb re-called the RT-PCR reads with MiXCR. The top ten clones hold roughly 14% of a sample with about 500,000 distinct CDR3 sequences, 10% to 15% of them seen once. The origin of this receptor is a middle-aged man who received an inactivated influenza vaccine. This chain connects TRBV24-1 to TRBJ2-1; 12 bases are a match to TRBD2. The sequencing used PBMCs from blood, collected more than 35 days after vaccination. As DNA, the CDR3 is TGTGCCACCAGTGATTTGGGACTAGCGGGAAACAATGAGCAGTTCTTC. Translating it yields CATSDLGLAGNNEQFF.